This T cell receptor beta chain was sequenced for a study of blood T cell repertoires in COVID-19. With respect to this clone: Other DNA variants within this sample encode the same CDR3.

Cohorts were assigned according to the clinical history that participants reported. Per the original data handling: It was from reference gene primer amplification that nucleated cell counts were estimated. Profiling relied on immunoSEQ multiplex PCR, and the TCRdb table lists in-frame clones only, not all of them. The D gene and trimming were derived from the DNA, and the V and J assignments and clone size from that table. The sample holds some 390,000 clones, 85% to 90% seen once. V dropped 6 bases and J dropped 3; count of bases not matched to a gene: 2. The CDR3 runs to 12 residues. The germline V gene has CDR1 KGHSH and CDR2 LQKENI.

The sequence derives from a man aged 30 to 39 who had recovered from COVID-19. The rearrangement uses TRBV18 and TRBJ2-7; TRBD1 aligns across 7 bases. The sequencing sample was made of PBMCs or T cells enriched from blood (not recorded which). CDR3 region: CASSRQGYEQYF. The DNA of the CDR3 is TGTGCCAGCTCCCGACAGGGCTACGAGCAGTACTTC.